This T cell receptor (beta chain) was found in a study of T cells in Graves' hyperthyroidism and ophthalmopathy. Broader study findings: Classification by a 13 V-J model distinguished ophthalmopathy from stable hyperthyroidism.

The study collected blood at first hyperthyroidism diagnosis, before any ophthalmopathy symptoms arose. Fresh peripheral blood, roughly 9.8 ml of it, supplied the PBMCs. Germline V gene data show CDR1 as LGHDT and CDR2 as YNNKEL (reference sequence). This CDR3 has 17 amino acids. V was shortened by 1 base and J by 2 bases, with 17 bases between the two germline ends. This clonotype was detected ten times or more. No antigen is known for it. The CDR3 regions of TCR beta were amplified from RNA transcripts. HTBI primers drove first-round RT-PCR of the TCR CDR3. TCRdb independently ran MiXCR on the multiplex PCR reads; one entry per CDR3 protein. The profile covers approximately 720,000 distinct CDR3 sequences, with under 20% appearing a single time and over 15% taken by the ten largest.

The clonotype originates from a woman aged 45-65 years with Graves' hyperthyroidism that later progressed to Graves' ophthalmopathy. Material for sequencing was blood. The gene calls are TRBV3-1 and TRBJ1-2; D is ambiguous. CDR3 DNA: TGTGCCAGCAGCCAAGTCGTGGCAGCGGGATTGAACTATGGCTACACCTTC. This encodes CASSQVVAAGLNYGYTF.